This T cell receptor beta chain was recorded in a study of beta chain features in type 1 diabetes. The CDR3 is 15 amino acids. The V end was cut by 5 bases, the J end by 6 bases, with 22 bases between. Germline V gene lookup returns CDR1 GTSNPN and CDR2 SVGIG (reference sequence). Study-wide points: There was no resolution here of whether HLA type influences TCRB rearrangement. The study found moderately but significantly shorter TCRB CDR3s in all four CD4+ subsets of Type 1 diabetes patients.

Reverse transcribing all isolated RNA meant expressed TCRB transcripts were sequenced. Libraries were prepared by immunoSEQ multiplex PCR; TCRdb keeps only in-frame clonotypes and omits some of them. The data show more than 100,000 clones, roughly 28% seen once. On this clone itself: Antigen unknown.

This sequence originates from a woman between 18 and 29 years old with type 1 diabetes. The V gene is TRBV30, the J gene TRBJ1-1, with D possibly being TRBD1 (6 bases). Sequenced: central memory CD4+ T cells from blood. CDR3 in amino acids: CAWGLTGTPSAEAFF. As DNA, the CDR3 is TGTGCCTGGGGGCTAACAGGGACCCCCAGCGCTGAAGCTTTCTTT.